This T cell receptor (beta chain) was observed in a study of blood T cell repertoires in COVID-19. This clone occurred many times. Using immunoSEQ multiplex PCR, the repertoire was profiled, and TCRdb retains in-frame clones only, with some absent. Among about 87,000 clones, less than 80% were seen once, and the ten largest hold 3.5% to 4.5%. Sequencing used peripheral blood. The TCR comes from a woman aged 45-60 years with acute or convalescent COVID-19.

CDR3 sequence: CASSRGQGYEQYF. CDR3 DNA sequence: TGTGCCAGCAGCCGCGGACAGGGTTACGAGCAGTACTTC. The J gene is TRBJ2-7, the V gene TRBV7-8, with 8 positions matching TRBD1. V was clipped by 5 bases and J by 4 bases; unmatched bases: 4. The germline V gene encodes CDR1 SGHVS and CDR2 FQNEAQ. CDR3 length equals 13 residues.